The 14 T cell receptor beta chains reported below all come from one sample, sequenced in a study of metastatic and nonmetastatic thyroid tumors. Treatment of any kind had been given to no patient before thyroid surgery. TCRdb re-called clones from the PCR reads using MiXCR. The table has roughly 3,900 clones, 35% to 45% seen once; the top ten hold 40% to 50%. What was sequenced was tumor tissue. The source is a female donor with papillary thyroid cancer or a benign thyroid nodule (not recorded which). Some clones in this sample may be carry-over from other donors' samples.

The rearrangement joins TRBV6-1 to TRBJ1-3; D possibly corresponds to TRBD1 (6 bases). The CDR3 is made up of 14 amino acids. Per germline, CDR1 MNHNS and CDR2 SASEGT. Deletions cut 6 bases from V and 0 bases from J, with 9 bases between. DNA for the CDR3: TGTGCCAGCAGGGACAGTTACTCTGGAAACACCATATATTTT. Protein product: CASRDSYSGNTIYF.

This clone was seen only a few times. The chain links TRBV19 to TRBJ2-1; 8 bases line up with TRBD2. Germline assignment: CDR1 LNHDA and CDR2 SQIVND (reference sequence). This CDR3 comprises 16 residues. Trimming cost V 6 bases and J 2 bases; bases outside gene matches: 9. Written as DNA, the CDR3 is TGTGCCAGTAGGCCGTCTAGCGGGCTAACCTACAATGAGCAGTTCTTC. Translation gives CASRPSSGLTYNEQFF.

The chain employs TRBV27 and TRBJ2-5; 11 bases agree with TRBD2. The germline gives CDR1 MNHEY, CDR2 SMNVEV (reference sequence). CDR3 length: 16 residues. Trimming at V came to 3 bases and at J to 1 base, leaving 4 bases not matched to a gene. CDR3 in amino acids: CASSLASGRPQETQYF. The CDR3 DNA reads as TGTGCCAGCAGTTTGGCTAGCGGGAGGCCCCAAGAGACCCAGTACTTC.

The chain uses TRBV6-1 and TRBJ2-1; 15 bases line up with TRBD2. J lost 8 bases, V lost 5 bases, and 4 bases had no gene match. There are 15 residues in the CDR3. Germline V CDR1 and CDR2: MNHNS, SASEGT. The CDR3 loop reads CASSPGLAGGYEQFF. The CDR3 region has the DNA TGTGCCAGCAGTCCCGGACTAGCGGGAGGGTATGAGCAGTTCTTC.

The chain combines TRBV20-1 with TRBJ2-7; D is ambiguous. Germline assignment: CDR1 DFQATT and CDR2 SNEGSKA (reference sequence). The CDR3 is made up of 12 amino acids. Trimming stripped 2 bases from V and 7 bases from J, with 12 bases between. The CDR3 region is CSARLVAKEQYF. The CDR3, as DNA: TGCAGTGCTAGACTAGTTGCGAAGGAGCAGTACTTC.

The sample holds many counts of this clone. The chain uses TRBV2 and TRBJ2-7; 10 nucleotides align to TRBD2. In germline, CDR1 is SNHLY, CDR2 FYNNEI. The CDR3 contains 14 residues. Trimming at V came to 5 bases and at J to 4 bases, leaving 5 bases not matched to a gene. DNA for the CDR3: TGTGCCAGCAGTCTAGCGGGGGCTACGTACGAGCAGTACTTC. Protein product: CASSLAGATYEQYF.

The V gene is TRBV11-3, the J gene TRBJ2-2; D possibly matches TRBD1 or TRBD2 (6 bases each). V was trimmed by 0 bases and J by 0 bases, leaving 8 bases between them. CDR1 and CDR2 (germline): SGHNT, YENEEA. This CDR3 has 16 amino acids. The CDR3 region has the DNA TGTGCCAGCAGCTTAGATGGGGGGCCGAACACCGGGGAGCTGTTTTTT. Translated, it gives CASSLDGGPNTGELFF.

This clone was seen a handful of times. The chain is built from TRBV12-5 and TRBJ1-3, with TRBD1 as a possible D gene (6 bases). Trimming left V 4 bases short and J 7 bases short, with 20 bases between. This CDR3 has 16 residues. CDR1 and CDR2 from the germline V gene are LGHNT and FRNRAP. This CDR3 is CASGSEASTGWNTIYF. The CDR3 region has the DNA TGTGCTAGTGGTTCCGAAGCCTCTACAGGGTGGAACACCATATATTTT.

The chain is built from TRBV2 and TRBJ2-5, with TRBD2 matching over 11 bases. Trimming cost V 8 bases and J 5 bases; bases outside gene matches: 7. Germline V lookup: CDR1 SNHLY, CDR2 FYNNEI. This CDR3 region has 14 residues. The CDR3 DNA reads TGTGCCAGCCGCCAACTAGCGGGAGTGGAGACCCAGTACTTC. It translates to CASRQLAGVETQYF.

The rearrangement links TRBV3-1 to TRBJ1-3; D may be TRBD1 (6 bases). This CDR3 comprises 14 residues. CDR1 is LGHDT, CDR2 YNNKEL, per germline (reference sequence). V lost 1 base and J lost 4, with 8 bases in between. The CDR3 spells CASSQAGAGNTIYF. The CDR3, as DNA: TGTGCCAGCAGCCAAGCGGGGGCCGGAAACACCATATATTTT. Full variable domain (missing parts from reference TRBV3-1 and TRBJ1-3): DTAVSQTPKYLVTQMGNDKSIKCEQNLGHDTMYWYKQDSKKFLKIMFSYNNKELIINETVPNRFSPKSPDKAHLNLHINSLELGDSAVYFCASSQAGAGNTIYFGEGSWLTVV.

The sample holds a few counts of this clone. The chain carries TRBV6-1 and TRBJ2-7; D gene ambiguous. Germline V gives CDR1 MNHNS, CDR2 SASEGT. The CDR3 spans 15 residues. With 4 bases removed from V and 5 bases from J, the gap between germline ends came to 18 bases. The CDR3 loop is CASSARQWALNEQYF. In DNA, the CDR3 is TGTGCCAGCAGTGCTAGGCAGTGGGCCCTCAACGAGCAGTACTTC.

The genes are TRBV19 and TRBJ2-7; 9 positions agree with TRBD1. The CDR3 is made up of 14 amino acids. Germline lookup yields CDR1 LNHDA and CDR2 SQIVND (reference sequence). The V gene end was trimmed by 3 bases and the J gene end by 5 bases; junction bases not matched to a gene: 5. In DNA form, the CDR3 reads TGTGCCAGTAGTATGGGGACAGGGTCCCACGAGCAGTACTTC. Translation: CASSMGTGSHEQYF. Variable domain in full (rest from reference TRBV19 and TRBJ2-7): DGGITQSPKYLFRKEGQNVTLSCEQNLNHDAMYWYRQDPGQGLRLIYYSQIVNDFQKGDIAEGYSVSREKKESFPLTVTSAQKNPTAFYLCASSMGTGSHEQYFGPGTRLTVT.

The CDR3 reads CASSSRTFGTSGNGELFF. CDR3 nucleotide sequence: TGTGCCAGCAGTTCCCGCACTTTCGGGACTAGCGGGAATGGGGAGCTGTTTTTT. The chain uses TRBV11-2 and TRBJ2-2; TRBD2 matches 13 bases. The CDR3 is 18 amino acids. Losses at the gene ends were 6 bases for V and 8 bases for J; bases not matched to a gene: 15. Germline V gene data show CDR1 as SGHAT and CDR2 as FQNNGV.

There are a few counts of this clone. The CDR3 is CASSPGGPEANVLTF. As DNA, the CDR3 is TGTGCCAGCAGCCCCGGAGGCCCCGAGGCCAACGTCCTGACTTTC. This chain links TRBV28 with TRBJ2-6; a possible D gene is TRBD2 (5 bases). The CDR3 sequence is 15 residues long. The germline V gene encodes CDR1 MDHEN and CDR2 SYDVKM. Trimming left V 6 bases short and J 6 bases short, with 15 bases between.